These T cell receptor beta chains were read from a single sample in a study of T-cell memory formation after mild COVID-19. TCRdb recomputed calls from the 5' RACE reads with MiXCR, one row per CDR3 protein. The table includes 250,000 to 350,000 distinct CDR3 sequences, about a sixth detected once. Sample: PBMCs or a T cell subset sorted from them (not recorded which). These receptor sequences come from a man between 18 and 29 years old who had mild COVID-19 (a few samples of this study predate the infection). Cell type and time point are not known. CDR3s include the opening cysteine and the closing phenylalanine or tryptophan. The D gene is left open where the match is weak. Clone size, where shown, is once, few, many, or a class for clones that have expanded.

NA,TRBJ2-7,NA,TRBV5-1,TGCGCCAGCAGCGTAACAGGGCGCTACGAGCAGTACTTC,CASSVTGRYEQYF
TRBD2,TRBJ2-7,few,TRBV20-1,TGCAGTGCTACCCTGACTAGCGGGGGGGATGAGCAGTACTTC,CSATLTSGGDEQYF
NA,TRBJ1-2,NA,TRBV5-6,TGTGCCAGCAGCCCAAGCGCGTCCGGGGCGGGTGGCTACACCTTC,CASSPSASGAGGYTF
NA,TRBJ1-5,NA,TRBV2,TGTGCCAGCAGTGAGGTCTCCACCAATCAGCCCCAGCATTTT,CASSEVSTNQPQHF
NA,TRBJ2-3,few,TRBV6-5,TGTGCCAGCAGTTATTCCGCGGGGCTTCCAGATACGCAGTATTTT,CASSYSAGLPDTQYF
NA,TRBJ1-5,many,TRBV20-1,TGCAGCACGAACGGGGGGCTGGATCAGCCCCAGCATTTT,CSTNGGLDQPQHF
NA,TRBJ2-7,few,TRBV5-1,TGCGCCAGCAGCTTGGGGACATCTCAGCCCTACGAGCAGTACTTC,CASSLGTSQPYEQYF
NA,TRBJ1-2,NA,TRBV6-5,TGTGCCAGCAGAGGGCCAGGGGATCCTGGCTACACCTTC,CASRGPGDPGYTF
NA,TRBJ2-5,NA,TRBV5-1,TGCGCCAGCAGCTTCCGAGTCAAAGAGACCCAGTACTTC,CASSFRVKETQYF
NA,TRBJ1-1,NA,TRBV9,TGTGCCAGCAGCTTCCTGGGGTCCGGCGGCACTGAAGCTTTCTTT,CASSFLGSGGTEAFF
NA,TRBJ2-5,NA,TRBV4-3,TGCGCCAGCAGCCAAGATATGATGGGGACCCAGTACTTC,CASSQDMMGTQYF
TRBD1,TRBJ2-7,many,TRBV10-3,TGTGCCATCAGGGTTTCGGGACAGGGGTACGAGCAGTACTTC,CAIRVSGQGYEQYF
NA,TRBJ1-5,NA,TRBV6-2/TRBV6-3,TGTGCCAGCAGTTACTCACAGGGAGGAGGCAATCAGCCCCAGCATTTT,CASSYSQGGGNQPQHF
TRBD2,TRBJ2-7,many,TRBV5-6,TGTGCCAGCAGCGGCGGGGGGGCTTACGAGCAGTACTTC,CASSGGGAYEQYF
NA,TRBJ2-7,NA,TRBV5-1,TGCGCCAGCAGCTTGGCCGAGGACTACGAGCAGTACTTC,CASSLAEDYEQYF